Listed here is a single T cell receptor beta chain. The same CDR3 is also encoded by other DNA sequences in this sample. The data stem from a study of blood T cell repertoires in COVID-19. The CDR3 spans 14 residues. In germline, CDR1 is MNHEY, CDR2 SVGAGI. The ends lost 6 bases at V and 7 bases at J; junction bases unmatched: 6. Authors' processing steps: Cell counts per sample came from amplifying reference gene primers. Libraries were prepared by immunoSEQ multiplex PCR; TCRdb keeps only in-frame clonotypes and omits some of them. The D gene and trimming were derived from the DNA, and the V and J assignments and clone size from that table. The table lists roughly 100,000 clones, roughly four fifths of them singletons, with 7.5% to 10% in the top ten.

The source material was peripheral blood. This rearrangement joins TRBV6-5 to TRBJ1-4, with 9 positions matching TRBD1. This TCR came from a man between 35 and 55 years old with active or convalescent COVID-19. The CDR3 loop reads CASSPTGGGEKLFF. The DNA for the CDR3 is TGTGCCAGCAGCCCCACAGGGGGCGGTGAAAAACTGTTTTTT.